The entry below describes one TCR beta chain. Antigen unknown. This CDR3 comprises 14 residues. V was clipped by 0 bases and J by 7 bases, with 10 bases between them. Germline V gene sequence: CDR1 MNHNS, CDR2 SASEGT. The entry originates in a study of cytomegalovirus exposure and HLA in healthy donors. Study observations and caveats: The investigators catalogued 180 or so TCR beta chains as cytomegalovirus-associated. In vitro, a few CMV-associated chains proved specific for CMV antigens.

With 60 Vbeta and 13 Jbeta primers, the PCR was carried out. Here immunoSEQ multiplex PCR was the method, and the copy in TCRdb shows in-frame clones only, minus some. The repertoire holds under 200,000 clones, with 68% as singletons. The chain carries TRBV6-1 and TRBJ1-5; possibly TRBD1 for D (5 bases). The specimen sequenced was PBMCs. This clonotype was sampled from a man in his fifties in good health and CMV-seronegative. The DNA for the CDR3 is TGTGCCAGCAGTGAAGCGGGGGGGTACCAGCCCCAGCATTTT. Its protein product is CASSEAGGYQPQHF.